This is a list of T cell receptor beta chains from one sample in a study of shared clonotypes between healthy human individuals. The repertoire was sequenced with immunoSEQ multiplex PCR; TCRdb's copy has only in-frame clones and lacks some. Here the sample spans more than 1 million clones, about 80% being singletons. Sequenced input: memory CD4+ T cells from PBMCs. These receptors all stem from a man aged 18 to 29 in good health. Some clones in this sample may be carry-over from other donors' samples. CDR3s include the opening cysteine and the closing phenylalanine or tryptophan. D genes are given only for firm matches. Only some rows state a clone size, as once, few, many or a class for expanded clones.

cdr3_nt,cdr3_aa,j_call,d_call,v_call,clone_size
TGCAGCGTTGAAGTTTGGGCAGGGAACACTGAAGCTTTCTTT,CSVEVWAGNTEAFF,TRBJ1-1,-,TRBV29-1,few
TGCGCCAGCAGAATTCAAGGAGGGGCGGCTGAAGCTTTCTTT,CASRIQGGAAEAFF,TRBJ1-1,-,TRBV5-1,-
TGTGCCAGCAGCGTAGGGACTAGCGGGAGGGGCGACAATGAGCAGTTCTTC,CASSVGTSGRGDNEQFF,TRBJ2-1,TRBD2,TRBV9,-
TGTGCCAGCAGCTTGGGATTGGGCCCAATGAACACTGAAGCTTTCTTT,CASSLGLGPMNTEAFF,TRBJ1-1,-,TRBV5-6,-
TGTGCCATCAGTGAGGGACAGGGGTCGAACGGGGAGCTGTTTTTT,CAISEGQGSNGELFF,TRBJ2-2,TRBD1,TRBV10-3,-
TGTGCCAGCAGTTTTAGTGCAGACCCCCAGCCCCAGCATTTT,CASSFSADPQPQHF,TRBJ1-5,-,TRBV28,-
TGCAGTGCTGATGGTCCGGTAGCTTTCTTT,CSADGPVAFF,TRBJ1-1,-,TRBV20-1,-
TGTGCCAGCAGCGATGGACAGGGTCGACGGGGCTACACCTTC,CASSDGQGRRGYTF,TRBJ1-2,TRBD1,TRBV6-1,-
TGCGCCAGCAGCTTGGACGGCGGCCGGGGTCGCTACGAGCAGTACTTC,CASSLDGGRGRYEQYF,TRBJ2-7,-,TRBV5-1,-
TGTGCCACCAGCAGAGATCCGGGGGGGGCGCACACAGATACGCAGTATTTT,CATSRDPGGAHTDTQYF,TRBJ2-3,TRBD2,TRBV15,few
TGTGCCAGCAGCACGTATAGAGGGGGCCCCGTGGAGAAGGGATTC,CASSTYRGGPVEKGF,TRBJ2-7,TRBD1,TRBV7-9,-
TGTGCCAGCAGCCAAGTTCTCCTAGCGGGAGGGTCTGTAGGTACGCAGTATTTT,CASSQVLLAGGSVGTQYF,TRBJ2-3,TRBD2,TRBV4-2,-
TGTGCCAGCAGTTTATGGGCAGGGCCCTACTACGAGCAGTACTTC,CASSLWAGPYYEQYF,TRBJ2-7,-,TRBV27,-
TGTGCCAGCAGCTTAAGTTCGGTCTTTCGCTCTGGAAACACCATATATTTT,CASSLSSVFRSGNTIYF,TRBJ1-3,-,TRBV11-2,-
TGCGCCAGCAGCACCAGGACAGGGCTCACCGGGGAGCTGTTTTTT,CASSTRTGLTGELFF,TRBJ2-2,TRBD1,TRBV5-1,-
TGCGCCAGCAGATTGAGCGGGCTATACAATGAGCAGTTCTTC,CASRLSGLYNEQFF,TRBJ2-1,-,TRBV5-1,-
TGTGCCAGCAGCCCTAGCGGGAGGGCCGACACCGGGGAGCTGTTTTTT,CASSPSGRADTGELFF,TRBJ2-2,TRBD2,TRBV5-4,-
TGTGCCAGCTCATCCCAGACAGTGGGAACCGCTGAAGCTTTCTTT,CASSSQTVGTAEAFF,TRBJ1-1,-,TRBV18,once
TGTGCCAGCAGCCCAAAGGGAGGGTCCTACAATGAGCAGTTCTTC,CASSPKGGSYNEQFF,TRBJ2-1,TRBD2,TRBV7-3,-
TGCGCCAGCAGCTTCGGCAGCGCAACTAATGAAAAACTGTTTTTT,CASSFGSATNEKLFF,TRBJ1-4,-,TRBV5-1,-
TGTGCCAGCAGTTACGGGGGAAGCTACACCTTC,CASSYGGSYTF,TRBJ1-2,-,TRBV6-5,-
TGTGCCAGCATGGCGGAGTACGCCCTTAATGAAAAACTGTTTTTT,CASMAEYALNEKLFF,TRBJ1-4,-,TRBV28,-
TGTGCCTCCTGGAGGGGGGAGGGCGTCCTGACTTTC,CASWRGEGVLTF,TRBJ2-6,-,TRBV6-5,-
TGTGCCAGCAGCCGTGGGAGCGGGACTGGCACAGATACGCAGTATTTT,CASSRGSGTGTDTQYF,TRBJ2-3,TRBD2,TRBV7-3,-
TGTGCCAGCAGCCCCCGATCAGTCAGCACAGATACGCAGTATTTT,CASSPRSVSTDTQYF,TRBJ2-3,-,TRBV7-9,-
TGTGCCTGGAGTGTACCAGGGCGGGAGCAGTTCTTC,CAWSVPGREQFF,TRBJ2-1,-,TRBV30,-
TGCAGTGCTAGAGATACATACGAGCAGTACTTC,CSARDTYEQYF,TRBJ2-7,-,TRBV20-1,-
TGTGCCAGCAGCTTAGAGACCCAGTACTTC,CASSLETQYF,TRBJ2-5,-,TRBV11-2,-
TGCGCCAGCAGCCGATCCAAGCCGGGACAGCAAGAGACCCAGTACTTC,CASSRSKPGQQETQYF,TRBJ2-5,TRBD1,TRBV5-1,-